Sequencing of this T cell receptor beta chain was carried out in a study of chemoradiotherapy in HPV16-positive cancers. Assay used: immunoSEQ multiplex PCR; TCRdb lists only in-frame clones, some missing. The sample lists 25,000 to 40,000 clones; nearly 90% were seen once. Broader study findings: For HPV16-positive patients, expanding HPV-responsive T cells associated with longer recurrence-free survival.

Worth noting for this clone: Its antigen is unknown.

The sample in question was blood, obtained from a patient who underwent chemoradiotherapy. The receptor comes from a human donor with HPV-associated anogenital cancer.

DNA of the CDR3: TGTGCCTGGAGTATGGCGGGGGGTGTCGGTGAGCAGTTCTTC. Translated: CAWSMAGGVGEQFF. The rearrangement links TRBV30 to TRBJ2-1; TRBD2 matches 8 bases. Germline values: CDR1 GTSNPN, CDR2 SVGIG (reference sequence). The CDR3 length is 14 residues. The ends lost 2 bases at V and 9 bases at J; junction bases unmatched: 9.